Listed below are T cell receptor beta chains from one sample, sequenced in a study of cytomegalovirus exposure and HLA in healthy donors. Data came from immunoSEQ multiplex PCR; TCRdb stores just in-frame clones and leaves some out. Of over 150,000 clones listed, about 85% were seen once; the top ten hold 1%. The sample comprised PBMCs. Receptors originate from a boy aged 2 to 9 in good health and CMV-seronegative. Each CDR3 is given with its conserved first and last residue.

cdr3_aa,v_call
CASSVGSRANEQFF,TRBV9
CASSLVYNEQFF,TRBV5-1
CASSRIEGSFTGELFF,TRBV11-2
CASSADWQFEAFF,TRBV25-1
CASSLGSKFQETQYF,TRBV28
CAISNRGRETQYF,TRBV10-3
CASSLPLGLVGNIQYF,TRBV28
CASSVPGGVTGNEQFF,TRBV9
CASSPRPEGQYNEQFF,TRBV4-2
CASSSPTSGGAVGNEQFF,TRBV19
CASSQDRGSYNEQFF,TRBV7-3
CASSARGGTGSPLHF,TRBV28
CASSSRTTHEQYF,TRBV5-1
CASSSPPRLGGDTQYF,TRBV28
CASSLVGSYEQYF,TRBV5-6
CASSSSDRAFF,TRBV6-6
CASSPYRDRGNYGYTF,TRBV28
CASSIIRLAGGRLLTDTQYF,TRBV19
CASSYTRSDEQYF,TRBV6-6
CATSREGTGSYEQYF,TRBV15
CSVEFTGEYGYTF,TRBV29-1
CASTMTGAPPYEQYF,TRBV5-4
CASSLRTGDSGANVLTF,TRBV5-1
CASSPSIPAGGYYEQYF,TRBV18
CAIRRHGYTF,TRBV10-3
CSVVYREDQPQHF,TRBV29-1
CASSPTRVEQETQYF,TRBV5-1
CASSASGSYYEQYF,TRBV11-2
CASSRPGQGSDTQYF,TRBV11-2
CASSPVWDRANTIYF,TRBV11-2
CASSLGQGLGYYNEQFF,TRBV27
CASSLGGGRETQYF,TRBV5-4
CASSFDRGFSGNTIYF,TRBV5-4
CAWRKASGQETQYF,TRBV30
CASSSRRTVLGYNSPLHF,TRBV28
CASSPRGGGGEQYF,TRBV5-1
CASSRTPEAFF,TRBV7-2
CASSLGVWTGNQDTQYF,TRBV5-5
CSSSPIPGQGWDQPQHF,TRBV7-9
CASSLGGETETQYF,TRBV5-4
CASSEEPALEQFF,TRBV11-2
CASTDKARHTF,TRBV6-1
CASSPRTTGYTQPQHF,TRBV28
CASRATGYNQPQHF,TRBV5-1
CASSSTGAEGNQPQHF,TRBV5-6
CASMGGPNTEAFF,TRBV10-1
CASSEGRAGRNQPQHF,TRBV6-1
CASSWTGGYEQYF,TRBV5-4
CASSEGQAIGNTIYF,TRBV9
CATGTGRAPLHF,TRBV27
CASSFLFGTGFNYGYTF,TRBV5-6
CSARSGPLYTF,TRBV20-1
CASSEAGGTWSYNSPLHF,TRBV6-1
CASRRGRSGRSYEQYF,TRBV2
CASSWTANTEAFF,TRBV7-2
CASSLGQGNTEAFF,TRBV7-9
CASSPRTSGMFHEQFF,TRBV7-9
CASSPPGGQAFF,TRBV27
CASSPPARGGMDTQYF,TRBV9